The sequence of this T cell receptor beta chain was determined in a study of blood T cells in healthy people across ages. Each sample gave at least 7 million isolated PBMCs. This clonotype showed up many times. A sample-barcoded 5' primer and a J-beta primer mix were used in a second PCR of about 7 to 12 cycles. TCRdb recomputed calls from the 5' RACE reads with MiXCR, one row per CDR3 protein. The sample lists some 900,000 distinct CDR3 sequences, roughly 48% occurring once. The source of this sequence is a man aged 25-40 years in good health. Sequencing was performed on blood.

CDR3 sequence (DNA): TGTGCCAGCAGTGGTCCGGGACAGGGATATGAGCAGTTCTTC. Its protein is CASSGPGQGYEQFF. The chain joins TRBV2 to TRBJ2-1; 9 bases agree with TRBD1. The length of the CDR3 is 14 residues. The J segment lost 8 bases and the V segment lost 4 bases, leaving 6 bases of the junction unmatched. CDR1 is SNHLY and CDR2 is FYNNEI in the germline V gene.